Presented here are 3 T cell receptor beta chains from one specimen sequenced in a study of T-cell memory formation after mild COVID-19. TCRdb re-called the 5' RACE reads with MiXCR, one entry per CDR3 protein. There are about 440,000 distinct CDR3 sequences in the sample; around 19% occur only once, and approximately 8.4% lies in the top ten. Sequencing used PBMCs or a T cell subset sorted from them (not recorded which). These receptors were obtained from an adult woman who had mild COVID-19 (a few samples of this study predate the infection). Cell type and time point are not known.

This chain uses TRBV29-1 with TRBJ1-2; 7 positions match TRBD1. The germline CDR1 and CDR2 sequences are SQVTM and ANQGSEA. The CDR3 is made up of 13 amino acids. J lost 7 bases, V lost 1 base, and 6 bases had no gene match. The CDR3 protein is CSVEVEGAFGYTF. In nucleotides, the CDR3 is TGCAGCGTTGAAGTGGAGGGGGCGTTTGGCTACACCTTC.

CDR3 DNA: TGTGCCAGCTTACAAGTTCAACTGACCACAGATACGCAGTATTTT. Translation: CASLQVQLTTDTQYF. The chain joins TRBV12-3 or TRBV12-4 to TRBJ2-3; D is unresolved. The CDR3 covers 15 residues. The V gene lost 8 bases and the J gene lost 2 bases, with 17 bases spanning the gap.

The V gene is TRBV3-1, the J gene TRBJ2-1, with 7 nucleotides matching TRBD2. The V gene's germline CDR1 is LGHDT and CDR2 YNNKEL (reference sequence). There are 17 residues in the CDR3. J gave up 4 bases and V 0 bases, and 9 bases lay outside the gene matches. The CDR3 here is CASSQEGRRGRYNEQFF. CDR3 bases: TGTGCCAGCAGCCAAGAAGGAAGGCGGGGGAGATACAATGAGCAGTTCTTC.